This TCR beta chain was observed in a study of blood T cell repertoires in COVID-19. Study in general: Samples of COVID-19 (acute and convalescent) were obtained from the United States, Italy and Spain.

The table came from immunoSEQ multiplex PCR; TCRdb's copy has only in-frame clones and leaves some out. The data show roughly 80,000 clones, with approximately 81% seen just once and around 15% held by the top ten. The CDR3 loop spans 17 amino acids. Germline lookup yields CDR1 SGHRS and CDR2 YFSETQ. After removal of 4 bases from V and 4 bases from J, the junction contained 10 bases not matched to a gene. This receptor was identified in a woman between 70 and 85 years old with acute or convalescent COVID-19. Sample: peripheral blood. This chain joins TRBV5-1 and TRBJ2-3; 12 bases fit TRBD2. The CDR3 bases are TGCGCCAGCAGCCTAGCGGGGGGGACAGGGGCCCCAGATACGCAGTATTTT. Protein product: CASSLAGGTGAPDTQYF. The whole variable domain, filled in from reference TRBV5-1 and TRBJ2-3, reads KAGVTQTPRYLIKTRGQQVTLSCSPISGHRSVSWYQQTPGQGLQFLFEYFSETQRNKGNFPGRFSGRQFSNSRSEMNVSTLELGDSALYLCASSLAGGTGAPDTQYFGPGTRLTVL.